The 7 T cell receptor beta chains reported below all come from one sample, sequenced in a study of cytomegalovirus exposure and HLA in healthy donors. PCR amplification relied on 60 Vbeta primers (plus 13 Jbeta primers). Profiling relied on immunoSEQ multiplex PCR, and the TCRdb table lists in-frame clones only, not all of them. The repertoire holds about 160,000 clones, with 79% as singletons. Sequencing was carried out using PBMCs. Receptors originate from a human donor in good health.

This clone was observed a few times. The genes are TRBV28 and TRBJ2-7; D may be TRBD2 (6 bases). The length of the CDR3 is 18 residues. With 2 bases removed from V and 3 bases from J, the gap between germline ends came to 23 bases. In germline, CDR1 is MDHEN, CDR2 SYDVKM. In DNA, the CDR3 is TGTGCCAGCAGTTTAGCGGGATTCCCTCGGGTCGCGGACTACGAGCAGTACTTC. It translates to CASSLAGFPRVADYEQYF.

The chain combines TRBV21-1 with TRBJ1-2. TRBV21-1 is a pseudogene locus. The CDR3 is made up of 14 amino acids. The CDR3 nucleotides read TGTGCCAGCAGCAAAATGGGAGAAGGTCATGGCTACACCTTC. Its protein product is CASSKMGEGHGYTF.

The CDR3 protein is CASRHLQASRNTEAFF. The CDR3 coding sequence is TGTGCCAGCAGACACCTACAGGCGTCTAGGAACACTGAAGCTTTCTTT. The chain links TRBV27 to TRBJ1-1, with a tentative D call TRBD1 (5 bases). Looked up from germline, CDR1 is MNHEY and CDR2 is SMNVEV (reference sequence). V lost 6 bases, J lost 1 base, and 18 bases lay in between. CDR3 length equals 16 residues.

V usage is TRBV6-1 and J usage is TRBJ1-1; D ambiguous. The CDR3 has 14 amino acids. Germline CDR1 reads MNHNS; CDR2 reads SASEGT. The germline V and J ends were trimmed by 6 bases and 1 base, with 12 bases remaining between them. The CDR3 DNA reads TGTGCCAGCAGCCCTTTAGGGAGGAACACTGAAGCTTTCTTT. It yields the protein CASSPLGRNTEAFF.

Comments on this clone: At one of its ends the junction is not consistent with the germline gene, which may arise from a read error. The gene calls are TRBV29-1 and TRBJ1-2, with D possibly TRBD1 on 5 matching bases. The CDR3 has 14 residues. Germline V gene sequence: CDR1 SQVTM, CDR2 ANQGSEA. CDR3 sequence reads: CSFAPPGILSGYPF. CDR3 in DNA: TGCAGCTTCGCCCCCCCAGGGATTCTGAGTGGCTACCCCTTC.

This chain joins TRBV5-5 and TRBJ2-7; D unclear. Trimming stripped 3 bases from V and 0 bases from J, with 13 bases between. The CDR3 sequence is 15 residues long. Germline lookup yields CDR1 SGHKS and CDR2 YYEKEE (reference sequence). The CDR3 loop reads CASSYSGSSSYEQYF. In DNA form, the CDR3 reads TGTGCCAGCAGCTATTCCGGGTCTAGCTCCTACGAGCAGTACTTC. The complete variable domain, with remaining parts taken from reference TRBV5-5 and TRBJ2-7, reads DAGVTQSPTHLIKTRGQQVTLRCSPISGHKSVSWYQQVLGQGPQFIFQYYEKEERGRGNFPDRFSARQFPNYSSELNVNALLLGDSALYLCASSYSGSSSYEQYFGPGTRLTVT.

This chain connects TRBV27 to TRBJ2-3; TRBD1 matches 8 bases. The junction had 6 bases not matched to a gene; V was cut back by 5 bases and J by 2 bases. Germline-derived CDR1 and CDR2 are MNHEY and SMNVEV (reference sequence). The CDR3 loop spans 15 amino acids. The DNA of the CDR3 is TGTGCCAGCAGTCCAAGACAGGGGAACACAGATACGCAGTATTTT. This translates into CASSPRQGNTDTQYF.